These 10 T cell receptor beta chains share one sample of origin, sequenced in a study of OX40 agonist ivuxolimab in advanced cancers. The method was immunoSEQ multiplex PCR; TCRdb's version includes in-frame clones alone and lacks a portion of them. The sample has about 98,000 clones; around 94% are singletons. This sample comprised CD4+ or CD8+ T cells sorted from blood, obtained in a trial of the OX40 agonist ivuxolimab. The receptors originated from an adult with an advanced solid tumor such as melanoma, head and neck, liver or kidney cancer.

The J gene is TRBJ1-6, the V gene TRBV4-1; D is unclear. Germline V gene lookup returns CDR1 MGHRA and CDR2 YSYEKL. CDR3 length equals 20 residues. V shed 0 bases and J shed 0 bases, with 18 bases lying between them. CDR3 protein: CASSQDFRPGVSSYNSPLHF. The CDR3 DNA is TGCGCCAGCAGCCAAGACTTCAGGCCAGGCGTAAGCTCCTATAATTCACCCCTCCACTTT.

The rearrangement joins TRBV5-1 to TRBJ2-3, with D maybe TRBD2 (5 bases). Germline V lookup: CDR1 SGHRS, CDR2 YFSETQ. V shed 3 bases and J shed 6 bases, with 17 bases lying between them. This CDR3 comprises 15 residues. The CDR3 sequence is CASSSGLHPGDTQYF. The CDR3 nucleotides read TGCGCCAGCAGCTCTGGACTTCACCCTGGTGATACGCAGTATTTT.

The J gene is TRBJ1-5, the V gene TRBV7-2; no definite D call. This CDR3 spans 16 amino acids. Germline V gene lookup returns CDR1 SGHTA and CDR2 FQGNSA. The V end lost 1 base, the J end lost 0 bases, and 10 bases lay between the germline ends. CDR3: CASSLGAGYSNQPQHF. CDR3 nucleotide sequence: TGTGCCAGCAGCTTAGGGGCCGGATATAGCAATCAGCCCCAGCATTTT.

The chain employs TRBV28 and TRBJ2-5, with 9 bases lining up with TRBD1. Unmatched junction bases numbered 10, after V lost 6 bases and J lost 5 bases. Germline V gene lookup returns CDR1 MDHEN and CDR2 SYDVKM. This CDR3 has 15 amino acids. CDR3 sequence: CASRAGDRVMETQYF. For the CDR3, the DNA is TGTGCCAGCAGGGCCGGGGACAGGGTCATGGAGACCCAGTACTTC.

This chain uses TRBV6-5 with TRBJ1-4; D uncertain. The V gene lost 2 bases and the J gene lost 8 bases, with 9 bases spanning the gap. This CDR3 is built from 13 residues. CDR1 is MNHEY and CDR2 is SVGAGI in the germline V gene. The CDR3 is CASSYRGGEKLFF. CDR3 coding DNA: TGTGCCAGCAGTTACCGCGGCGGGGAAAAACTGTTTTTT.

This clone was detected once. The chain combines TRBV30 with TRBJ1-2; possible D gene TRBD1, 5 bases. The CDR3 sequence is 16 residues long. Trimming stripped 4 bases from V and 7 bases from J, with 25 bases between. Germline CDR1 GTSNPN, CDR2 SVGIG (reference sequence). In nucleotides, the CDR3 is TGTGCCTGGATCTCACCAGGGCTAGACATCCATCTTGGCTACACCTTC. This codes for CAWISPGLDIHLGYTF.

V usage is TRBV7-2 and J usage is TRBJ2-3, with D uncertain. In germline, CDR1 is SGHTA, CDR2 FQGNSA. CDR3 length equals 11 residues. Trimming stripped 5 bases from V and 8 bases from J, with 8 bases between. CDR3 DNA: TGTGCCAGCAGCCCAAAGGGTACGCAGTATTTT. Protein: CASSPKGTQYF.

V and J are TRBV14 and TRBJ2-5; perhaps TRBD2 as D (6 bases). Germline loops: CDR1 SGHDN, CDR2 FVKESK. V was cut by 0 bases and J by 5 bases, with 13 bases left in between. The CDR3 sequence is 15 residues long. CDR3 in amino acids: CASSQDWDGGETQYF. CDR3 nucleotide sequence: TGTGCCAGCAGCCAAGATTGGGATGGGGGGGAGACCCAGTACTTC.

This clone was observed once. V gene TRBV6-6 combines with J gene TRBJ1-5; no firm D call. Trimming removed 0 bases at V and 7 bases at J, with 10 bases between. The CDR3 length is 14 residues. Germline values: CDR1 MNHNY, CDR2 SVGAGI (reference sequence). CDR3 nucleotide sequence: TGTGCCAGCAGTTACTCGGAGGGAGAACAGCCCCAGCATTTT. It codes for CASSYSEGEQPQHF.

The rearrangement joins TRBV15 to TRBJ1-5; a possible D gene is TRBD1 (5 bases). The CDR3 runs 13 residues. Germline lookup yields CDR1 LNHNV and CDR2 YYDKDF (reference sequence). Trimming cost V 6 bases and J 4 bases, with 10 bases left between them. The CDR3 coding sequence is TGTGCCACCAGTCCGGGACGGAATCAGCCCCAGCATTTT. It yields the protein CATSPGRNQPQHF.